This T cell receptor beta chain originates from a study of blood T cell repertoires in COVID-19. This clone occurred once. Clones were read by immunoSEQ multiplex PCR, and TCRdb kept only the in-frame ones, dropping some. The data show about 120,000 clones, 87% seen once. Germline CDR1 reads SGHRS; CDR2 reads YFSETQ. V was cut by 0 bases and J by 2 bases, with 5 bases left in between. The CDR3 extends over 13 amino acids. The clonotype originates from a woman between 65 and 79 years old with acute or convalescent COVID-19. The chain is built from TRBV5-1 and TRBJ2-5; D remains unclear. Input material: peripheral blood. Here the CDR3 reads CASSLGQQETQYF. The CDR3 DNA sequence: TGCGCCAGCAGCTTGGGGCAGCAAGAGACCCAGTACTTC.